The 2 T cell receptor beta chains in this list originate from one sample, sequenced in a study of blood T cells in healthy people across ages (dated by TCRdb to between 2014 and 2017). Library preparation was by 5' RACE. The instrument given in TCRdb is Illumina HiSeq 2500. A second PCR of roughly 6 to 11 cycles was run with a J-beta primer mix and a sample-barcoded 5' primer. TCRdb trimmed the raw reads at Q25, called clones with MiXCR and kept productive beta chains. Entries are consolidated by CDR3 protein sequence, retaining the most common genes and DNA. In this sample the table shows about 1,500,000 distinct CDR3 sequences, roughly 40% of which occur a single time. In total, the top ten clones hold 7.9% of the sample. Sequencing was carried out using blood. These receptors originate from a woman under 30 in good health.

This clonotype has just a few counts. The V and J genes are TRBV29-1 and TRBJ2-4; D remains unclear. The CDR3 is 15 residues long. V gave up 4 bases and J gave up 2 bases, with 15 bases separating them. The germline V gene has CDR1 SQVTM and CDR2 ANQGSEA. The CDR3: CSVGVVGASKNIQYF. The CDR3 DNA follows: TGCAGCGTTGGGGTAGTCGGAGCTTCCAAAAACATTCAGTACTTC.

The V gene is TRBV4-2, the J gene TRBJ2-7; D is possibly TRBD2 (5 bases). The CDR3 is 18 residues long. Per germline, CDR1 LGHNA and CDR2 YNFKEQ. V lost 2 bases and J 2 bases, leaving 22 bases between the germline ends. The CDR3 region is CASSQRTLRSGNTYEQYF. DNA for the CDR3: TGTGCCAGCAGCCAACGGACTCTAAGGAGCGGAAATACCTACGAGCAGTACTTC.